This is a list of T cell receptor beta chains from one sample in a study of spatial heterogeneity in lung cancer. TCRdb ran MiXCR on the 5' RACE reads and lists one entry per CDR3 protein. There are about 45,000 distinct CDR3 sequences in the sample; 20% to 25% occur only once, and 7% to 7.5% lies in the top ten. Here the sequenced sample was PBMCs, taken at follow-up. Every receptor here comes from a female donor with early-stage non-small cell lung cancer. Each CDR3 is given with its conserved first and last residue. The D gene is left open where the match is weak. Clone size appears in some rows only: once, few, many, or a class for an expanded clone.

D,size,V,J,CDR3,DNA
NA,medium-sized,TRBV7-8,TRBJ1-1,CASSLGGLNTEAFF,TGTGCCAGCAGCTTAGGGGGACTGAACACTGAAGCTTTCTTT
NA,few,TRBV29-1,TRBJ2-1,CSVGPSSGSYNEQFF,TGCAGCGTTGGCCCTAGTAGCGGCTCCTACAATGAGCAGTTCTTC
TRBD2,many,TRBV20-1,TRBJ2-3,CSASGGSPTPTDTQYF,TGCAGTGCTAGCGGGGGGTCACCGACCCCCACAGATACGCAGTATTTT
NA,few,TRBV4-2,TRBJ2-7,CASSQDQVYEQYF,TGTGCCAGCAGCCAAGATCAGGTCTACGAGCAGTACTTC
NA,NA,TRBV20-1,TRBJ2-3,CSAREGSDTQYF,TGCAGTGCTAGAGAGGGTTCCGATACGCAGTATTTT
NA,many,TRBV19,TRBJ2-1,CASSIDSGGGPYNEQFF,TGTGCCAGTAGTATAGATTCAGGGGGGGGCCCCTACAATGAGCAGTTCTTC
NA,few,TRBV4-1,TRBJ1-2,CASSQDTHYGYTF,TGCGCCAGCAGCCAAGACACCCACTATGGCTACACCTTC
NA,many,TRBV5-1,TRBJ2-4,CASSQDYRVAKNIQYF,TGCGCCAGCAGCCAAGACTACAGGGTAGCCAAAAACATTCAGTACTTC
NA,many,TRBV6-1,TRBJ2-1,CASSDPGDVSSYNEQFF,TGTGCCAGCAGTGACCCAGGGGACGTGAGCTCCTACAATGAGCAGTTCTTC
NA,NA,TRBV12-3/TRBV12-4,TRBJ2-1,CASTPSLDGYNEQFF,TGTGCCAGCACCCCCTCCCTTGACGGCTACAATGAGCAGTTCTTC
NA,NA,TRBV11-2,TRBJ1-1,CASSLGWAYAEAFF,TGTGCCAGCAGCTTAGGATGGGCATACGCTGAAGCTTTCTTT
NA,NA,TRBV28,TRBJ2-1,CASSDGGLSYNEQFF,TGTGCCAGCAGCGATGGGGGGCTATCCTACAATGAGCAGTTCTTC
NA,few,TRBV27,TRBJ2-3,CASRSAPRATDTQYF,TGTGCCAGCAGATCTGCCCCGCGGGCCACAGATACGCAGTATTTT
NA,NA,TRBV28,TRBJ2-3,CASSLFWPSTDTQYF,TGTGCCAGCAGTTTATTCTGGCCAAGCACAGATACGCAGTATTTT
TRBD2,NA,TRBV2,TRBJ2-7,CASRKQAGGDEQYF,TGTGCCAGCCGCAAACAAGCGGGAGGCGATGAGCAGTACTTC
NA,few,TRBV5-1,TRBJ2-2,CASSFNYRPGELFF,TGCGCCAGCAGCTTCAACTACCGTCCCGGGGAGCTGTTTTTT
NA,many,TRBV7-9,TRBJ2-5,CASRSGANEETQYF,TGTGCCAGCAGGTCAGGGGCGAACGAAGAGACCCAGTACTTC
NA,few,TRBV7-8,TRBJ1-1,CASSLREHQGMGEAFF,TGTGCCAGCAGCTTAAGGGAACACCAGGGAATGGGGGAAGCTTTCTTT
NA,many,TRBV6-5,TRBJ1-6,CASSYSGENSPLHF,TGTGCCAGCAGTTACTCGGGAGAAAATTCACCCCTCCACTTT
NA,NA,TRBV3-1,TRBJ1-2,CASSQDGNYGYTF,TGTGCCAGCAGCCAGGACGGCAACTATGGCTACACCTTC
TRBD1,NA,TRBV12-3/TRBV12-4,TRBJ1-5,CASSPQGQVVGQPQHF,TGTGCCAGCAGTCCCCAAGGACAGGTTGTAGGGCAGCCCCAGCATTTT
NA,NA,TRBV7-9,TRBJ2-7,CASSSSGNAYEQYF,TGTGCCAGCAGCTCTTCGGGCAACGCCTACGAGCAGTACTTC